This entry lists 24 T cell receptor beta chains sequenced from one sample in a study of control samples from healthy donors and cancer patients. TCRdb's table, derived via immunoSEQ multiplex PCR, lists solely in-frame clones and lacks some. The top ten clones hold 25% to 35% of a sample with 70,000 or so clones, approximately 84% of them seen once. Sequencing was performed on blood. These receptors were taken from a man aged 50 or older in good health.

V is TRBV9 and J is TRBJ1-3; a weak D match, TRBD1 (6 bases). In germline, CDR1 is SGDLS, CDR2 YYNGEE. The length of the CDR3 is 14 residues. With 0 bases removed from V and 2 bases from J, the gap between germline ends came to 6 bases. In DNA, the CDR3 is TGTGCCAGCAGCGTAGACAGGGCTGGAAACACCATATATTTT. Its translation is CASSVDRAGNTIYF.

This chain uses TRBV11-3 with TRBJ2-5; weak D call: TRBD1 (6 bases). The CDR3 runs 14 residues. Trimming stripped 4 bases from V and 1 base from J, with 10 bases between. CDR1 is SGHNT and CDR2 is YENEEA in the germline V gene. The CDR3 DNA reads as TGTGCCAGCAGCTCTGGGGGCGGCCAAGAGACCCAGTACTTC. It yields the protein CASSSGGGQETQYF.

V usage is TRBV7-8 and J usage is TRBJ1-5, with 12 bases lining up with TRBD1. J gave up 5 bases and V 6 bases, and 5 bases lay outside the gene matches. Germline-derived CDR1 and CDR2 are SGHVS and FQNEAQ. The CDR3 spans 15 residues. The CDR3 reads CASRAGQGAHQPQHF. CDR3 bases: TGTGCCAGCAGGGCGGGACAGGGGGCTCATCAGCCCCAGCATTTT.

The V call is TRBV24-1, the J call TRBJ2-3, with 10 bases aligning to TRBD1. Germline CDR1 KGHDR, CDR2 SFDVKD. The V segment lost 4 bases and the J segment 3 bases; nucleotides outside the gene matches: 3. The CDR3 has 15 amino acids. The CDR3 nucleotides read TGTGCCACCAGTGAAGGACAGGGGGGAACAGATACGCAGTATTTT. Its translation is CATSEGQGGTDTQYF.

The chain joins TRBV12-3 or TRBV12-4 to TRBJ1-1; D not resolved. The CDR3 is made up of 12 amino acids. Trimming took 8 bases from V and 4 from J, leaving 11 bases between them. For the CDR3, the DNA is TGTGCCAGCCTGCCTGTGGGCACTGAAGCTTTCTTT. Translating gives CASLPVGTEAFF.

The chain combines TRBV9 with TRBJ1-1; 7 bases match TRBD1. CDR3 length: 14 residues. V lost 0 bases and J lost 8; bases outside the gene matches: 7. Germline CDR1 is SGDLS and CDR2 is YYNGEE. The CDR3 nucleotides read TGTGCCAGCAGCGTAGTAAGAGGGGGCGGCGAAGCTTTCTTT. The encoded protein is CASSVVRGGGEAFF.

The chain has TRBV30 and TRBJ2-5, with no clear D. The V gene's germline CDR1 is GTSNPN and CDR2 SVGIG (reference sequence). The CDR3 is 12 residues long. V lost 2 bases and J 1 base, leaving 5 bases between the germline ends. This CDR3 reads CAWSLLQETQYF. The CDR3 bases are TGTGCCTGGAGTCTCCTCCAAGAGACCCAGTACTTC.

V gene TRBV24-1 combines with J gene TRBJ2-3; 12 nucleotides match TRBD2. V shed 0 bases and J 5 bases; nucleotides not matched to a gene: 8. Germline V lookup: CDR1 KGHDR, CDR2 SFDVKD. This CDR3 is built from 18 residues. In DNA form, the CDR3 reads TGTGCCACCAGTGATTTGATGGGCCTAGCGGGAGGGCGAGATACGCAGTATTTT. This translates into CATSDLMGLAGGRDTQYF.

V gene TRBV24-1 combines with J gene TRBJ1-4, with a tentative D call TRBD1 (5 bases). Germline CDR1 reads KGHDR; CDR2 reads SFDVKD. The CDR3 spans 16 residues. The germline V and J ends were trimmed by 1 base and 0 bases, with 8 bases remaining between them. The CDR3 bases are TGTGCCACCAGTGATTTCGGGGGTGCAACTAATGAAAAACTGTTTTTT. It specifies CATSDFGGATNEKLFF.

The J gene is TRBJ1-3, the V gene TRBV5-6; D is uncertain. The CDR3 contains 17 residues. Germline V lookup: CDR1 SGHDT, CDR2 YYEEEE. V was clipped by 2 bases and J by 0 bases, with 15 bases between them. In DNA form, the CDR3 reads TGTGCCAGCAGCTTAACCCCAGCCCCCTTCTCTGGAAACACCATATATTTT. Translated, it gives CASSLTPAPFSGNTIYF.

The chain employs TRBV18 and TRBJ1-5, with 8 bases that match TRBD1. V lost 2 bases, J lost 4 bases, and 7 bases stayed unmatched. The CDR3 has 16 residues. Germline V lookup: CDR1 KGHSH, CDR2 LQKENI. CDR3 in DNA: TGTGCCAGCTCACCAAGTGACAGGGGACGTAATCAGCCCCAGCATTTT. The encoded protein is CASSPSDRGRNQPQHF.

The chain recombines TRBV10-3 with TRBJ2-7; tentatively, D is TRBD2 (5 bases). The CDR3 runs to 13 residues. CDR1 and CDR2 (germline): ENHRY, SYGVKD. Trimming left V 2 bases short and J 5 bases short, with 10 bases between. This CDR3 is CAISEKTTDEQYF. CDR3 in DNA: TGTGCCATCAGTGAGAAGACTACGGACGAGCAGTACTTC.

The CDR3 sequence: CASSLVTTGTGNGYTF. CDR3 in DNA: TGTGCCAGCAGCTTAGTGACCACCGGGACAGGGAACGGCTACACCTTC. This chain joins TRBV11-2 and TRBJ1-2; 9 bases align to TRBD1. Germline V gene lookup returns CDR1 SGHAT and CDR2 FQNNGV. V was pared by 1 base and J by 8 bases, with 11 bases of the junction left unmatched. The CDR3 consists of 16 residues. Full variable domain (outside the CDR3, taken from reference TRBV11-2 and TRBJ1-2): EAGVAQSPRYKIIEKRQSVAFWCNPISGHATLYWYQQILGQGPKLLIQFQNNGVVDDSQLPKDRFSAERLKGVDSTLKIQPAKLEDSAVYLCASSLVTTGTGNGYTFGSGTRLTVV.

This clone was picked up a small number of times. The CDR3 coding sequence is TGCGCCAGCAGCGCGGGTCATTCCAATGATGAAAAACTGTTTTTT. Its translation: CASSAGHSNDEKLFF. The V call is TRBV5-1, the J call TRBJ1-4; the D is unclear. Germline V gene lookup returns CDR1 SGHRS and CDR2 YFSETQ. The V end was cut by 4 bases, the J end by 6 bases, with 16 bases between. The CDR3 sequence is 15 residues long.

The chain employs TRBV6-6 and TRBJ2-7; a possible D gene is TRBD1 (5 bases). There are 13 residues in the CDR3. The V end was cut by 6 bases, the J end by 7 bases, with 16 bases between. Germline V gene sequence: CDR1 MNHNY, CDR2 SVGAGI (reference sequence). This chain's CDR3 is CASRNSIGQEQYF. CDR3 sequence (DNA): TGTGCCAGCAGAAACAGTATAGGACAAGAGCAGTACTTC.

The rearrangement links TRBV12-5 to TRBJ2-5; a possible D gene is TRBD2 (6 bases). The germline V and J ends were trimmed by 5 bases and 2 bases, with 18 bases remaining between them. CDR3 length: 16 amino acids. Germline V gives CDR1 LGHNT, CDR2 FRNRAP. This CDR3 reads CASGPGGPTIQETQYF. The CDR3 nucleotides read TGTGCTAGTGGTCCCGGGGGACCAACGATACAAGAGACCCAGTACTTC.

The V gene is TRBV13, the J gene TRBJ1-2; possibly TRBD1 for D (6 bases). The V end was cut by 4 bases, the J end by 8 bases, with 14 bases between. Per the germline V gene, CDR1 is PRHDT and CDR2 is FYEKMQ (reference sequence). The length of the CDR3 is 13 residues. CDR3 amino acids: CASSSWGALGYTF. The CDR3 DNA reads TGTGCCAGCAGCTCTTGGGGGGCGCTCGGCTACACCTTC.

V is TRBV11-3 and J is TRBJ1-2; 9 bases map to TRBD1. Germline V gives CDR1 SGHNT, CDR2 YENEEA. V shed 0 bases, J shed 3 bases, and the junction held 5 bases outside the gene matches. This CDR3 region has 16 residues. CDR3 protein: CASSLDGGQGYYGYTF. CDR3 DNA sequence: TGTGCCAGCAGCTTAGATGGCGGACAGGGGTACTATGGCTACACCTTC.

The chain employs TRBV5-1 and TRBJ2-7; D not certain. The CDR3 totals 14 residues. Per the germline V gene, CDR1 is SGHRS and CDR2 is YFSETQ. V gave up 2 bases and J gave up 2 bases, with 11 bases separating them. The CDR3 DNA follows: TGCGCCAGCAGCTTCCGAGGTTCGGCCTACGAGCAGTACTTC. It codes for CASSFRGSAYEQYF. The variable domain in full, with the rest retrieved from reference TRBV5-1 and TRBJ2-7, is KAGVTQTPRYLIKTRGQQVTLSCSPISGHRSVSWYQQTPGQGLQFLFEYFSETQRNKGNFPGRFSGRQFSNSRSEMNVSTLELGDSALYLCASSFRGSAYEQYFGPGTRLTVT.

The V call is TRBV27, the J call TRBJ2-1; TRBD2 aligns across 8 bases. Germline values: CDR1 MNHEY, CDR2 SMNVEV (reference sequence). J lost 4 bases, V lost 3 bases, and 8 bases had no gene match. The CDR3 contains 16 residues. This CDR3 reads CASSFDFQRGYNEQFF. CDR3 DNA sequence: TGTGCCAGCAGTTTCGATTTCCAGCGGGGGTACAATGAGCAGTTCTTC.

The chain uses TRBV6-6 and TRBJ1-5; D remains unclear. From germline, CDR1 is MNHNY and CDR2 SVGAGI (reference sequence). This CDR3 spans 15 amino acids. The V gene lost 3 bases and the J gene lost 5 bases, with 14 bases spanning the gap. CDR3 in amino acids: CASSYWGSSDQPQHF. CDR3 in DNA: TGTGCCAGCAGTTATTGGGGAAGTTCAGATCAGCCCCAGCATTTT.

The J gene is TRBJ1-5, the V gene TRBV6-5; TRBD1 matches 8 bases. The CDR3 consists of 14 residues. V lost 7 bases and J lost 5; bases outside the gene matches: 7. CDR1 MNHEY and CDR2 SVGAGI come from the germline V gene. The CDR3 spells CASTGGAGDQPQHF. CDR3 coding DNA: TGTGCCAGCACAGGGGGCGCAGGTGATCAGCCCCAGCATTTT.

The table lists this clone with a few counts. The CDR3 DNA is TGTGCCAGCAGCTTGCAGCCGGGACTTTACGAGCAGTACTTC. Protein: CASSLQPGLYEQYF. The chain recombines TRBV7-3 with TRBJ2-7; TRBD2 is a possible D gene (6 bases). This CDR3 is built from 14 residues. Trimming removed 3 bases at V and 4 bases at J, with 13 bases between. Germline CDR1 reads SGHTA; CDR2 reads FQGTGA.

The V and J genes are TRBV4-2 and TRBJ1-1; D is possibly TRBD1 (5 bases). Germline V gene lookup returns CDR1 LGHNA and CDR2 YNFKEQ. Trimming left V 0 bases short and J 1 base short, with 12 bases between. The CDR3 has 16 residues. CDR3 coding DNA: TGTGCCAGCAGCCAAGAGGGGACCGCCCGGAACACTGAAGCTTTCTTT. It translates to CASSQEGTARNTEAFF.